This T cell receptor beta chain stems from a study of T cells in women clearing cervical HPV infection. Study at large: Women with histologically confirmed HPV16-related CIN3 or worse, 2 with invasive cancer, served as cases.

Sequencing was performed with immunoSEQ multiplex PCR; in TCRdb, only in-frame clones are kept and a portion is missing. The sample has about 48,000 clones, and its top ten clones hold about 1.5%. The receptor was derived from a woman aged 18 to 69 with a cervical HPV16 infection that either progressed to CIN3+ or cleared (not recorded which). Sequencing was carried out using blood buffy coat.

The CDR3 is CASSDRVYDGSPLHF. CDR3 DNA, as far as it was read: TGTGCCAGCAGTGACAGAGTATATGATGGCTCACCC. The genes are TRBV6-1 and TRBJ1-6; no clear D. The CDR3 end falls 3 residues outside the read, so it is completed with the germline J gene. CDR1 is MNHNS, CDR2 SASEGT, per germline. Trimming pared 3 bases from V and 10 bases from J, leaving 16 bases between. This CDR3 is built from 15 residues.